The clone carrying this TCR beta chain was picked up many times. Deletions cut 7 bases from V and 0 bases from J, with 15 bases between. This CDR3 comprises 15 residues. Germline assignment: CDR1 SGHRS and CDR2 YFSETQ. A single record per CDR3 protein comes from TCRdb applying MiXCR to the RT-PCR reads. The table includes more than 600,000 distinct CDR3 sequences, 14% detected once. This chain connects TRBV5-1 to TRBJ2-3; D remains ambiguous. The TCR originated in a female donor in good health, serving as a healthy control. The sequencing input was memory CD4+ T cells from blood. Here the CDR3 reads CASRASASSTDTQYF. Written as DNA, the CDR3 is TGCGCCAGCCGGGCGTCCGCGTCCAGCACAGATACGCAGTATTTT.